The 3 T cell receptor beta chains below all came from one sample that was sequenced in a study of CD8 T cells in ankylosing spondylitis (dated by TCRdb to the late 2010s). Overall study results and their limits: Blood from ankylosing spondylitis patients appeared to be characterized by a TCR beta motif composed of eight highly homologous amino acid variants.

No antigens are known for them. The library was obtained by 5' RACE. The data were produced on an Illumina HiSeq 2500. TCRdb reran the public reads through fastp at Q25 and MiXCR, keeping productive beta chains. All rows with the same CDR3 protein become a single entry with the most common DNA and genes. This sample gives about 750,000 distinct CDR3 sequences in total; 19% of them show up just once. Of the sample, over 15% falls within the top ten clones. Sequenced input: blood, either unsorted or a sorted T cell fraction (not recorded which). These receptors originate from a male donor with ankylosing spondylitis.

This clonotype was seen only a few times. V is TRBV4-1 and J is TRBJ2-7, with no clear D. The length of the CDR3 is 17 residues. V lost 3 bases and J 3 bases, leaving 21 bases between the germline ends. Per germline, CDR1 MGHRA and CDR2 YSYEKL. CDR3 residues: CASSQGSGPSPYYEQYF. CDR3 coding DNA: TGCGCCAGCAGCCAGGGCTCCGGGCCCTCCCCCTACTACGAGCAGTACTTC.

The CDR3 region is CASSLFVGTEAFF. The CDR3, as DNA: TGTGCCAGCAGCTTATTTGTAGGGACTGAAGCTTTCTTT. The chain is built from TRBV7-6 and TRBJ1-1; D not resolved. Germline CDR1 reads SGHVS; CDR2 reads FNYEAQ. The ends were cut back, 2 bases at V and 5 bases at J, with 9 bases in the middle. CDR3 size: 13 residues.

The table lists this clonotype with a few counts. The gene calls are TRBV11-2 and TRBJ2-2; the D call may be TRBD1 or TRBD2 (6 bases each). This CDR3 is built from 15 residues. Trimming pared 5 bases from V and 4 bases from J, leaving 14 bases between. In germline, CDR1 is SGHAT, CDR2 FQNNGV. The CDR3 bases are TGTGCCAGCAGCCCGGGGGCCCTGGGCACCGGGGAGCTGTTTTTT. It encodes CASSPGALGTGELFF. Full variable domain (remainder filled in from reference TRBV11-2 and TRBJ2-2): EAGVAQSPRYKIIEKRQSVAFWCNPISGHATLYWYQQILGQGPKLLIQFQNNGVVDDSQLPKDRFSAERLKGVDSTLKIQPAKLEDSAVYLCASSPGALGTGELFFGEGSRLTVL.